This is a list of T cell receptor beta chains from one sample in a study of blood T cell repertoires in COVID-19. Clones were sequenced by immunoSEQ multiplex PCR, and TCRdb holds only the in-frame ones, with some missing. The top ten hold approximately 7.9% of the sample, which has around 130,000 clones, roughly 80% seen once. Source material: peripheral blood. The receptors stem from a human donor in a cohort sampled during active COVID-19. Both conserved end residues are part of each CDR3. The D gene is left open where the match is weak. The size field is filled for only some rows; it gives once, few, many or a size class.

clone size: .
V gene: TRBV23-1
D gene: .
CDR3 length: 15
J gene: TRBJ1-5
CDR3 protein: CASSPTEYSNQPQHF
CDR3 DNA: TGCGCCAGCAGTCCTACAGAGTATAGCAATCAGCCCCAGCATTTT

clone size: .
V gene: TRBV28
D gene: TRBD1
CDR3 length: 16
J gene: TRBJ1-4
CDR3 protein: CASSPGGAVTNEKLFF
CDR3 DNA: TGTGCCAGCAGTCCAGGGGGCGCGGTAACTAATGAAAAACTGTTTTTT

clone size: .
V gene: TRBV4-1
D gene: .
CDR3 length: 14
J gene: TRBJ2-5
CDR3 protein: CASSQGRSQETQYF
CDR3 DNA: TGCGCCAGCAGCCAGGGGAGGTCCCAAGAGACCCAGTACTTC

clone size: .
V gene: TRBV5-6
D gene: .
CDR3 length: 14
J gene: TRBJ2-1
CDR3 protein: CASRRDTTYNEQFF
CDR3 DNA: TGTGCCAGCAGACGGGACACTACCTACAATGAGCAGTTCTTC

clone size: .
V gene: TRBV4-1
D gene: .
CDR3 length: 14
J gene: TRBJ2-7
CDR3 protein: CASSTRDNSYEQYF
CDR3 DNA: TGCGCCAGCAGCACCCGGGACAACTCCTACGAGCAGTACTTC

clone size: .
V gene: TRBV21-1
D gene: .
CDR3 length: 13
J gene: TRBJ1-4
CDR3 protein: CASRGLGNEKLFF
CDR3 DNA: TGTGCCAGTAGGGGACTTGGGAATGAAAAACTGTTTTTT

clone size: few
V gene: TRBV6-1
D gene: TRBD1
CDR3 length: 18
J gene: TRBJ2-7
CDR3 protein: CASSEAPPRTGLTYEQYF
CDR3 DNA: TGTGCCAGCAGTGAAGCCCCCCCAAGGACAGGGTTAACCTACGAGCAGTACTTC

clone size: .
V gene: TRBV3-1/TRBV3-2
D gene: TRBD2
CDR3 length: 14
J gene: TRBJ2-7
CDR3 protein: CASSQAGGPYEQYF
CDR3 DNA: TGTGCCAGCAGCCAAGCGGGAGGCCCCTACGAGCAGTACTTC

clone size: few
V gene: TRBV28
D gene: TRBD1
CDR3 length: 15
J gene: TRBJ1-1
CDR3 protein: CASSPTGTGKGQAFF
CDR3 DNA: TGTGCCAGCAGTCCCACGGGGACAGGGAAGGGACAAGCTTTCTTT

clone size: .
V gene: TRBV3-1/TRBV3-2
D gene: TRBD2
CDR3 length: 18
J gene: TRBJ2-6
CDR3 protein: CASSPLRGELSGANVLTF
CDR3 DNA: TGTGCCAGCAGTCCTCTGCGGGGGGAACTCTCTGGGGCCAACGTCCTGACTTTC

clone size: .
V gene: TRBV29-1
D gene: .
CDR3 length: 13
J gene: TRBJ2-7
CDR3 protein: CSAQDSFSYEQYF
CDR3 DNA: TGCAGCGCCCAGGACTCCTTTTCCTACGAGCAGTACTTC

clone size: .
V gene: TRBV14
D gene: TRBD2
CDR3 length: 15
J gene: TRBJ2-7
CDR3 protein: CASSPWTSGKDEQYF
CDR3 DNA: TGTGCCAGCAGCCCCTGGACTAGCGGGAAGGACGAGCAGTACTTC

clone size: .
V gene: TRBV6-6
D gene: TRBD1
CDR3 length: 15
J gene: TRBJ1-6
CDR3 protein: CASSPPRDRGGALHF
CDR3 DNA: TGTGCCAGCAGCCCACCCCGGGACAGGGGGGGAGCCCTCCACTTT

clone size: once
V gene: TRBV27
D gene: .
CDR3 length: 13
J gene: TRBJ1-1
CDR3 protein: CASSLGRGTEAFF
CDR3 DNA: TGTGCCAGCAGTTTAGGCAGGGGTACTGAAGCTTTCTTT